Shown below are 29 T cell receptor beta chains from a single sample sequenced in a study of response to subunit inactivated influenza vaccine. TCRdb re-called the RT-PCR reads through MiXCR, storing one row per CDR3 protein. The sample holds around 750,000 distinct CDR3 sequences, roughly 20% seen once. The sample consisted of PBMCs from blood, taken roughly 5 days after vaccination. The receptors stem from a man aged 45-65 years who received an inactivated influenza vaccine.

This clonotype was detected only a few times. CDR3 loop: CASSLGKPYNSPLHF. The CDR3 coding sequence is TGTGCCAGCAGCTTAGGCAAGCCGTATAATTCACCCCTCCACTTT. The chain is built from TRBV7-2 and TRBJ1-6; D is ambiguous. CDR1 SGHTA and CDR2 FQGNSA come from the germline V gene. This CDR3 spans 15 amino acids. Trimming stripped 1 base from V and 4 bases from J, with 8 bases between.

This clonotype showed up many times. This sequence joins TRBV7-8 and TRBJ2-7, with TRBD2 matching over 9 bases. Losses at the gene ends were 4 bases for V and 2 bases for J; bases not matched to a gene: 9. Germline V CDR1 and CDR2: SGHVS, FQNEAQ. This CDR3 is built from 16 residues. The CDR3 DNA follows: TGTGCCAGCAGCTCTCCTGGCGGGAGGGCCCCCTACGAGCAGTACTTC. Translated: CASSSPGGRAPYEQYF.

This clonotype was picked up a small number of times. CDR3 sequence: CSASGLAGNNNEQFF. The CDR3 nucleotides are TGCAGTGCCAGCGGCCTAGCGGGAAATAACAATGAGCAGTTCTTC. The genes are TRBV20-1 and TRBJ2-1; 9 positions match TRBD2. Trimming removed 6 bases from V and 5 bases from J; junction bases left unmatched: 11. The germline V gene has CDR1 DFQATT and CDR2 SNEGSKA (reference sequence). The CDR3 sequence is 15 residues long.

The chain carries TRBV10-3 and TRBJ1-2, with 9 nucleotides matching TRBD1. Per germline, CDR1 ENHRY and CDR2 SYGVKD. There are 17 residues in the CDR3. V was pared by 3 bases and J by 4 bases, with 12 bases of the junction left unmatched. CDR3 bases: TGTGCCATCAGTGACCCCCTCTCGGGACAGGGAGTCTATGGCTACACCTTC. This gives the protein CAISDPLSGQGVYGYTF.

The chain employs TRBV29-1 and TRBJ2-3; D gene unclear. Trimming shortened V by 4 bases and J by 3 bases, and 17 bases separated the two germline ends. The CDR3 contains 15 residues. In germline, CDR1 is SQVTM, CDR2 ANQGSEA. Here the CDR3 reads CSVVALPLGTDTQYF. The CDR3 DNA reads TGCAGCGTTGTGGCACTCCCTTTGGGTACAGATACGCAGTATTTT.

The J gene is TRBJ2-1, the V gene TRBV12-3 or TRBV12-4; tentative D call: TRBD2 (5 bases). The CDR3 has 12 amino acids. The V end lost 5 bases, the J end lost 9 bases, and 11 bases lay between the germline ends. Written as DNA, the CDR3 is TGTGCCAGCAGTGAAGGACTGCCTGAGCAGTTCTTC. This codes for CASSEGLPEQFF.

There are a few counts of this clonotype. The chain links TRBV12-3 or TRBV12-4 to TRBJ2-2; tentative D call: TRBD1 (6 bases). Trimming removed 1 base from V and 5 bases from J, with 17 bases in between. This CDR3 is 17 amino acids long. The CDR3 nucleotides are TGTGCCAGCAGTTTAGTCGGCAGGGGTCTGGTAACCGGGGAGCTGTTTTTT. Translating it yields CASSLVGRGLVTGELFF.

This clonotype was seen a few times. The CDR3 protein is CATGGRGNRKNIQYF. The CDR3, as DNA: TGTGCCACCGGGGGCAGAGGAAACCGCAAAAACATTCAGTACTTC. The gene calls are TRBV30 and TRBJ2-4; tentatively, D is TRBD1 or TRBD2 (6 bases each). Germline-derived CDR1 and CDR2 are GTSNPN and SVGIG (reference sequence). The CDR3 runs to 15 residues. V was shortened by 8 bases and J by 3 bases, with 20 bases between the two germline ends.

The rearrangement links TRBV7-9 to TRBJ2-3; D remains ambiguous. From germline, CDR1 is SEHNR and CDR2 FQNEAQ (reference sequence). V shed 5 bases and J shed 0 bases, with 12 bases lying between them. The CDR3 totals 15 residues. The CDR3 DNA follows: TGTGCCAGCAGCACCTTGGGCGGAAGCACAGATACGCAGTATTTT. Translating gives CASSTLGGSTDTQYF.

The J gene is TRBJ2-7, the V gene TRBV28; D possibly corresponds to TRBD1 (6 bases). The V end was cut by 5 bases, the J end by 3 bases, with 14 bases between. From germline, CDR1 is MDHEN and CDR2 SYDVKM. This CDR3 region has 14 residues. The CDR3 region is CASSIYRENYEQYF. CDR3 DNA: TGTGCCAGCAGTATCTACAGGGAAAACTACGAGCAGTACTTC.

The rearrangement joins TRBV6-2 or TRBV6-3 to TRBJ2-3; 9 nucleotides agree with TRBD1. CDR1 is MNHEY and CDR2 is SVGEGT in the germline V gene. The V gene end was trimmed by 6 bases and the J gene end by 6 bases; junction bases not matched to a gene: 7. The CDR3 has 14 residues. CDR3 in DNA: TGTGCCAGCAGCCGGGACAGGGCGGAGGATACGCAGTATTTT. Protein sequence: CASSRDRAEDTQYF.

The chain joins TRBV7-8 to TRBJ1-4, with D perhaps TRBD1 (5 bases). Per the germline V gene, CDR1 is SGHVS and CDR2 is FQNEAQ. The CDR3 spans 11 residues. Trimming cost V 7 bases and J 8 bases, with 8 bases left between them. The CDR3 region is CASTGGEKLFF. The CDR3 region has the DNA TGTGCCAGCACGGGGGGAGAAAAACTGTTTTTT.

The gene calls are TRBV15 and TRBJ2-2; TRBD2 might be the D (6 bases). CDR1 and CDR2 from the germline V gene are LNHNV and YYDKDF (reference sequence). Trimming took off 5 bases at V and 8 bases at J, with 15 bases between the two ends. The CDR3 has 14 amino acids. As DNA, the CDR3 is TGTGCCACCAGCTGGGGTAGCGGCTCAGGGGAGCTGTTTTTT. This encodes CATSWGSGSGELFF. Looking up the rest from reference TRBV15 and TRBJ2-2 gives the full variable domain: DAMVIQNPRYQVTQFGKPVTLSCSQTLNHNVMYWYQQKSSQAPKLLFHYYDKDFNNEADTPDNFQSRRPNTSFCFLDIRSPGLGDTAMYLCATSWGSGSGELFFGEGSRLTVL.

The chain couples TRBV6-1 to TRBJ1-4; tentatively, D is TRBD1 (6 bases). The CDR3 is 13 residues long. V was shortened by 7 bases and J by 8 bases, with 14 bases between the two germline ends. Germline V gene lookup returns CDR1 MNHNS and CDR2 SASEGT. The CDR3 spells CASTTVGQEKLFF. The CDR3 DNA is TGTGCCAGCACCACAGTAGGACAGGAAAAACTGTTTTTT.

The chain recombines TRBV10-3 with TRBJ2-3, with TRBD1 matching 9 bases. CDR3 size: 15 residues. Germline trimming cut 6 bases from V and 5 bases from J; bases unmatched to any gene: 9. Germline CDR1 reads ENHRY; CDR2 reads SYGVKD. The CDR3 is CAIRAGQGRLDTQYF. CDR3 sequence (DNA): TGTGCCATCAGAGCCGGACAGGGGCGCTTAGATACGCAGTATTTT.

The genes are TRBV10-3 and TRBJ2-3; 11 positions match TRBD2. Trimming removed 6 bases from V and 3 bases from J; junction bases left unmatched: 8. The germline V gene has CDR1 ENHRY and CDR2 SYGVKD. CDR3 size: 16 residues. As DNA, the CDR3 is TGTGCCATCAGCCAAATTAGCGGGAGGGCGACAGATACGCAGTATTTT. This translates into CAISQISGRATDTQYF.

This chain connects TRBV12-3 or TRBV12-4 to TRBJ1-2; possibly TRBD1 for D (5 bases). Trimming pared 2 bases from V and 0 bases from J, leaving 10 bases between. The CDR3 has 15 amino acids. The CDR3 sequence: CASSLSGNSNYGYTF. Written as DNA, the CDR3 is TGTGCCAGCAGTTTATCAGGGAACTCTAACTATGGCTACACCTTC.

This clonotype was counted only a few times. The chain recombines TRBV29-1 with TRBJ2-7, with 8 bases that match TRBD1. There are 11 residues in the CDR3. V trimming: 7 bases; J trimming: 7 bases; junction bases outside the gene matches: 6. In germline, CDR1 is SQVTM, CDR2 ANQGSEA. The CDR3 nucleotides are TGCAGCGGTGGACAGGGTTGGGAGCAGTACTTC. Translated: CSGGQGWEQYF.

This clonotype was seen once. The rearrangement uses TRBV30 and TRBJ2-1; a weak D match, TRBD1 (6 bases). CDR3 length: 15 amino acids. The V gene lost 0 bases and the J gene lost 7 bases, with 16 bases spanning the gap. Germline V lookup: CDR1 GTSNPN, CDR2 SVGIG (reference sequence). The CDR3 region is CAWSVGGSVGNEQFF. CDR3 bases: TGTGCCTGGAGTGTTGGGGGCTCGGTGGGAAATGAGCAGTTCTTC. The full variable domain, rest sourced from reference TRBV30 and TRBJ2-1, is SQTIHQWPATLVQPVGSPLSLECTVEGTSNPNLYWYRQAAGRGLQLLFYSVGIGQISSEVPQNLSASRPQDRQFILSSKKLLLSDSGFYLCAWSVGGSVGNEQFFGPGTRLTVL.

This clonotype has a handful of counts. CDR3: CASSHIFKAGSVDEQFF. The CDR3 DNA sequence: TGTGCCAGCAGCCACATCTTTAAAGCGGGATCCGTCGATGAGCAGTTCTTC. The chain uses TRBV7-8 and TRBJ2-1; 7 positions agree with TRBD2. CDR3 size: 17 residues. CDR1 is SGHVS and CDR2 is FQNEAQ in the germline V gene. J lost 8 bases, V lost 5 bases, and 18 bases had no gene match.

This clonotype was counted a few times. The chain uses TRBV5-1 and TRBJ2-3; 9 positions agree with TRBD1. The germline gives CDR1 SGHRS, CDR2 YFSETQ. The CDR3 loop spans 15 amino acids. The J segment lost 6 bases and the V segment lost 4 bases, leaving 9 bases of the junction unmatched. CDR3 sequence: CASSRTGGSGDTQYF. In DNA, the CDR3 is TGCGCCAGCAGCCGTACAGGGGGCTCCGGCGATACGCAGTATTTT.

V usage is TRBV6-5 and J usage is TRBJ2-6; D is unclear. V shed 3 bases and J shed 3 bases, with 6 bases lying between them. The CDR3 runs to 14 residues. Germline V gene lookup returns CDR1 MNHEY and CDR2 SVGAGI. The CDR3 loop is CASSYSDGANVLTF. DNA for the CDR3: TGTGCCAGCAGTTATTCGGATGGGGCCAACGTCCTGACTTTC.

This rearrangement joins TRBV29-1 to TRBJ2-3; possibly TRBD1 or TRBD2 for D (5 bases each). The CDR3 is 13 residues long. Between the trimmed V and J ends, which lost 6 bases and 1 base, there was a span of 11 bases. The germline gives CDR1 SQVTM, CDR2 ANQGSEA. CDR3 protein: CSVFRDGTDTQYF. The CDR3 DNA reads TGCAGCGTATTCCGGGACGGCACAGATACGCAGTATTTT.

The chain couples TRBV10-3 to TRBJ1-1, with a possible D match to TRBD1 (5 bases). Germline CDR1 is ENHRY and CDR2 is SYGVKD. V was pared by 3 bases and J by 5 bases, with 13 bases between. This CDR3 spans 14 amino acids. CDR3 sequence reads: CAISEAGTGTEAFF. CDR3 coding DNA: TGTGCCATCAGTGAAGCCGGGACGGGGACTGAAGCTTTCTTT.

This clonotype was counted between two and nine times. Here the CDR3 DNA reads TGTGCCAGCAGCTTAGTTAGCGGAGTATACAATGAGCAGTTCTTC. Encoded protein: CASSLVSGVYNEQFF. The chain couples TRBV7-8 to TRBJ2-1, with D possibly being TRBD2 (6 bases). This CDR3 contains 15 residues. V was trimmed by 1 base and J by 4 bases, leaving 11 bases between them. Germline V CDR1 and CDR2: SGHVS, FQNEAQ.

This clonotype appeared a few times. This chain uses TRBV5-4 with TRBJ2-5, with a possible D match to TRBD2 (5 bases). Germline CDR1 reads SGHNT; CDR2 reads YYREEE (reference sequence). V lost 4 bases to trimming and J lost 5 bases, with 9 bases between them. The CDR3 loop spans 12 amino acids. The CDR3: CASSAGGETQYF. In DNA, the CDR3 is TGTGCCAGCAGCGCGGGTGGGGAGACCCAGTACTTC.

There are a few counts of this clonotype. Relative to the germline gene, one junction end is altered; a read error may explain this. The chain carries TRBV6-2 or TRBV6-3 and TRBJ2-5, with TRBD2 matching 15 bases. From germline, CDR1 is MNHEY and CDR2 SVGEGT. The CDR3 extends over 18 amino acids. The CDR3: CASSASLRTSGGERTQYF. The CDR3 DNA reads TGTGCCAGCAGTGCTTCCCTCCGGACTAGCGGGGGGGAAAGGACCCAGTATTTC.

The V gene is TRBV7-9, the J gene TRBJ2-7; TRBD1 is a possible D gene (6 bases). Germline CDR1 and CDR2: SEHNR and FQNEAQ (reference sequence). The CDR3 runs 14 residues. Trimming took 5 bases from V and 4 from J, leaving 15 bases between them. The CDR3 bases are TGTGCCAGCAGCAGGCCCGGGACACTTTACGAGCAGTACTTC. Amino acids: CASSRPGTLYEQYF.

This clonotype was observed a few times. The V and J genes are TRBV7-6 and TRBJ2-2, with TRBD1 as a possible D gene (5 bases). Trimming cost V 1 base and J 3 bases, with 9 bases left between them. This CDR3 has 15 residues. Germline-derived CDR1 and CDR2 are SGHVS and FNYEAQ. In DNA form, the CDR3 reads TGTGCCAGCAGCTTAGTCAGGGTGGACACCGGGGAGCTGTTTTTT. Translation: CASSLVRVDTGELFF.